The text below deals with one T cell receptor beta chain. This entry belongs to a study of blood T cell repertoires in COVID-19. Study at large: Sites across the United States, Italy and Spain contributed samples from acute and convalescent COVID-19.

As handled by the study authors: Reference gene primer amplification gave nucleated cell count estimates. Data came from immunoSEQ multiplex PCR; TCRdb stores just in-frame clones and leaves some out. D and trimming were read from the DNA, whereas the V and J calls and clone size are those reported in that table. The sample holds just under 65,000 clones, nearly 85% seen once. Germline V gene sequence: CDR1 SEHNR, CDR2 FQNEAQ (reference sequence). V lost 6 bases and J 5 bases, leaving 17 bases between the germline ends. CDR3 length equals 15 residues. The clonotype comes from a human donor in a cohort sampled during active COVID-19. The chain links TRBV7-9 to TRBJ2-1, with a possible D match to TRBD2 (6 bases). The sequencing sample was made of peripheral blood. CDR3 sequence: CASSRRLDSNNEQFF. The CDR3 bases are TGTGCCAGCAGTCGTCGACTAGACTCAAACAATGAGCAGTTCTTC.